This TCR beta chain was retrieved from a study of beta chain features in type 1 diabetes. Only a few counts were recorded for this clone. The antigen is undetermined. V was pared by 5 bases and J by 7 bases, with 14 bases between. CDR3 length: 13 amino acids. Germline lookup yields CDR1 SGHAT and CDR2 FQNNGV. Every isolated RNA sample was fully reverse transcribed, so sequencing captured expressed TCRB transcripts. Clones were sequenced by immunoSEQ multiplex PCR, and TCRdb holds only the in-frame ones, with some missing. The table lists around 650,000 clones, under 15% of them singletons. The study's findings and limits: Across patients, naive, central memory and Treg TCRB repertoires exhibited apparently greater similarity than was observed across healthy donors. At VDJ recombination sites, type 1 diabetes patients had fewer insertions and more deleted nucleotides. Among all four CD4+ subsets, Type 1 diabetes patients had TCRB CDR3s that were moderately but significantly shorter.

This sequence joins TRBV11-2 and TRBJ2-5; D gene uncertain. The sequenced sample consisted of naive CD4+ T cells from blood. The TCR was taken from a man under 40 with type 1 diabetes. The CDR3 sequence: CASSTSSLGTQYF. The CDR3 region has the DNA TGTGCCAGCAGCACATCTTCCCTGGGGACCCAGTACTTC.